This record concerns one T cell receptor (beta chain) sequence. These data originate in a study of blood T cell repertoires in COVID-19. V lost 4 bases and J lost 1, with 13 bases in between. This CDR3 has 15 amino acids. The germline CDR1 and CDR2 sequences are MNHEY and SVGAGI. In the authors' workflow: The assay estimated nucleated cells by amplifying reference gene primers. Data came from immunoSEQ multiplex PCR; TCRdb stores just in-frame clones and leaves some out. D and trimming were read from the DNA, whereas the V and J calls and clone size are those reported in that table. Found here are around 60,000 clones, around four fifths of them singletons; the top ten hold 14% to 15%.

The sequencing input was peripheral blood. The receptor was derived from a man aged 80 or over with acute or convalescent COVID-19. The chain uses TRBV6-5 and TRBJ2-5; D perhaps matches TRBD2 (7 bases). The CDR3 region has the DNA TGTGCCAGCAGTTCCCCAGGGGAGGGCCAAGAGACCCAGTACTTC. It specifies CASSSPGEGQETQYF.